The 26 T cell receptor beta chains in this list originate from one sample, sequenced in a study of blood T cell repertoires in COVID-19. Using immunoSEQ multiplex PCR, the repertoire was profiled, and TCRdb retains in-frame clones only, with some absent. The sample shows about 300,000 clones, roughly 83% of them seen only once. Sequencing was carried out using peripheral blood. These receptors all stem from a human donor with COVID-19, enrolled during active disease. The donor label of this sample is uncertain.

This clone was recorded once. V and J are TRBV28 and TRBJ1-2, with 8 bases fitting TRBD1. After removal of 5 bases from V and 7 bases from J, the junction contained 12 bases not matched to a gene. The CDR3 has 15 amino acids. The germline V gene encodes CDR1 MDHEN and CDR2 SYDVKM. The CDR3 region is CASSHPQGAQAGYTF. In nucleotides, the CDR3 is TGTGCCAGCAGTCACCCTCAGGGGGCGCAGGCTGGCTACACCTTC.

This chain connects TRBV7-3 to TRBJ2-2; no reliable D call. The CDR3 is 14 amino acids. CDR1 is SGHTA, CDR2 FQGTGA, per germline. Trimming removed 6 bases at V and 4 bases at J, with 12 bases between. The CDR3 DNA follows: TGTGCCAGCAGAGCTCTTTCTGGCACCGGGGAGCTGTTTTTT. Its translation is CASRALSGTGELFF.

V gene TRBV10-3 combines with J gene TRBJ2-2, with D uncertain. The CDR3 sequence is 14 residues long. The V end was cut by 10 bases, the J end by 0 bases, with 12 bases between. Looked up from germline, CDR1 is ENHRY and CDR2 is SYGVKD. The CDR3 region has the DNA TGTGCCACCGAGTCACCCGCGAACACCGGGGAGCTGTTTTTT. Translation: CATESPANTGELFF.

The rearrangement links TRBV12-3 or TRBV12-4 to TRBJ2-7; D uncertain. Trimming stripped 8 bases from V and 3 bases from J, with 8 bases between. This CDR3 has 11 amino acids. The DNA for the CDR3 is TGTGCCAGCGGCAGGAACTACGAGCAGTACTTC. Protein: CASGRNYEQYF.

The chain links TRBV25-1 to TRBJ2-1, with 10 bases that match TRBD2. With 2 bases clipped from V and 6 bases from J, the junction kept 1 base outside the gene matches. Per the germline V gene, CDR1 is MGHDK and CDR2 is SYGVNS. The CDR3 extends over 14 amino acids. In nucleotides, the CDR3 is TGTGCCAGCAGTGAACCTAGCGGGGGCAATGAGCAGTTCTTC. Translation gives CASSEPSGGNEQFF.

The rearrangement joins TRBV11-1 to TRBJ2-2; TRBD2 agrees at 7 bases. CDR3 length: 15 amino acids. The germline gives CDR1 SGHAT, CDR2 FQDESV (reference sequence). V shed 6 bases and J 3 bases; nucleotides not matched to a gene: 7. CDR3 sequence: CASSSGGLHTGELFF. DNA for the CDR3: TGTGCCAGCAGTTCGGGGGGACTCCACACCGGGGAGCTGTTTTTT.

This chain connects TRBV3-1 (or the pseudogene TRBV3-2) to TRBJ1-3; D call uncertain. Per germline, CDR1 LGHDT and CDR2 YNNKEL (reference sequence). This CDR3 is 13 amino acids long. The V and J ends lost 6 bases and 0 bases respectively, with 6 bases between them. The CDR3 protein is CASRASSGNTIYF. In nucleotides, the CDR3 is TGTGCCAGCAGGGCTAGCTCTGGAAACACCATATATTTT.

The rearrangement joins TRBV5-1 to TRBJ1-2; 9 positions match TRBD1. This CDR3 region has 16 residues. Germline CDR1 reads SGHRS; CDR2 reads YFSETQ. V was clipped by 0 bases and J by 2 bases; unmatched bases: 5. CDR3 protein: CASSLEYGTGNYGYTF. CDR3 sequence (DNA): TGCGCCAGCAGCTTGGAATACGGGACAGGGAACTATGGCTACACCTTC.

The chain uses TRBV19 and TRBJ1-6, with a tentative D call TRBD1 (6 bases). V lost 5 bases, J lost 5 bases, and 13 bases lay in between. The CDR3 loop spans 15 amino acids. CDR1 and CDR2 from the germline V gene are LNHDA and SQIVND (reference sequence). The CDR3 region is CASSGQPYNNSPLHF. In DNA form, the CDR3 reads TGTGCCAGTAGTGGACAGCCCTACAATAATTCACCCCTCCACTTT.

J is TRBJ2-5 and V is TRBV28, with TRBD1 identical over 7 bases. The CDR3 contains 15 residues. Losses at the gene ends were 6 bases for V and 4 bases for J; bases not matched to a gene: 11. The germline CDR1 and CDR2 sequences are MDHEN and SYDVKM. This CDR3 reads CASSWVDRRLETQYF. CDR3 coding DNA: TGTGCCAGCAGCTGGGTGGACAGGCGCCTAGAGACCCAGTACTTC.

V is TRBV7-2 and J is TRBJ1-1, with a possible D match to TRBD1 (5 bases). CDR3 length: 13 residues. CDR1 is SGHTA and CDR2 is FQGNSA in the germline V gene. Trimming stripped 1 base from V and 7 bases from J, with 10 bases between. This CDR3 reads CASSLGREREAFF. In DNA form, the CDR3 reads TGTGCCAGCAGCTTAGGCAGGGAACGTGAAGCTTTCTTT.

The V gene is TRBV27, the J gene TRBJ2-3; 10 bases agree with TRBD2. The CDR3 runs 16 residues. CDR1 is MNHEY and CDR2 is SMNVEV in the germline V gene (reference sequence). Trimming took 6 bases from V and 2 from J; bases not matched to a gene: 8. The CDR3 region has the DNA TGTGCCAGCAGCCTTACCGGGACTAGCGACACAGATACGCAGTATTTT. Amino acids: CASSLTGTSDTDTQYF.

This rearrangement joins TRBV6-2 or TRBV6-3 to TRBJ2-1; 11 nucleotides align to TRBD1. Germline CDR1 reads MNHEY; CDR2 reads SVGEGT. V lost 6 bases and J lost 5; bases outside the gene matches: 6. The CDR3 has 15 residues. The CDR3 loop is CASSPGTGGHNEQFF. Written as DNA, the CDR3 is TGTGCCAGCAGCCCAGGGACAGGGGGACACAATGAGCAGTTCTTC.

The table lists this clone with a count of one. The V call is TRBV7-9, the J call TRBJ2-2, with 11 nucleotides matching TRBD2. Germline V gene lookup returns CDR1 SEHNR and CDR2 FQNEAQ (reference sequence). V lost 5 bases and J lost 1; bases outside the gene matches: 9. The CDR3 sequence is 18 residues long. This CDR3 is CASSPAGLAVGNTGELFF. The CDR3 nucleotides are TGTGCCAGCAGCCCGGCGGGACTAGCGGTGGGGAACACCGGGGAGCTGTTTTTT.

This sequence joins TRBV28 and TRBJ2-1; the match to TRBD2 covers 7 bases. J gave up 7 bases and V 7 bases, and 7 bases lay outside the gene matches. The CDR3 is made up of 13 amino acids. Germline V gene lookup returns CDR1 MDHEN and CDR2 SYDVKM. CDR3 bases: TGTGCCAGCAAGGGAGGGAGAGGTAATGAGCAGTTCTTC. Amino acids: CASKGGRGNEQFF. The full variable domain, completed using reference TRBV28 and TRBJ2-1, is DVKVTQSSRYLVKRTGEKVFLECVQDMDHENMFWYRQDPGLGLRLIYFSYDVKMKEKGDIPEGYSVSREKKERFSLILESASTNQTSMYLCASKGGRGNEQFFGPGTRLTVL.

The rearrangement joins TRBV28 to TRBJ1-1; D unresolved. V was trimmed by 7 bases and J by 12 bases, leaving 18 bases between them. The CDR3 has 12 residues. CDR1 is MDHEN, CDR2 SYDVKM, per germline. The CDR3 coding sequence is TGTGCCAGCAACAGTGGAACCCTTGTAACTTTCTTT. Its translation: CASNSGTLVTFF. Variable domain in full (rest from reference TRBV28 and TRBJ1-1): DVKVTQSSRYLVKRTGEKVFLECVQDMDHENMFWYRQDPGLGLRLIYFSYDVKMKEKGDIPEGYSVSREKKERFSLILESASTNQTSMYLCASNSGTLVTFFGQGTRLTVV.

For this clone: One end of the junction fails to match germline, which may point to a read error. This rearrangement joins TRBV3-1 (or the pseudogene TRBV3-2) to TRBJ2-1; 14 positions match TRBD2. Germline values: CDR1 LGHDT, CDR2 YNNKEL (reference sequence). The CDR3 extends over 14 amino acids. DNA for the CDR3: TGTGCCAGCAGCCTCGCCCAGGGACTAGCGGGAGTAGTCTTC. Translation gives CASSLAQGLAGVVF.

The J gene is TRBJ2-5, the V gene TRBV28; TRBD2 agrees at 12 bases. Per germline, CDR1 MDHEN and CDR2 SYDVKM. The V segment lost 3 bases and the J segment 5 bases; nucleotides outside the gene matches: 1. This CDR3 spans 14 amino acids. The CDR3 DNA reads as TGTGCCAGCAGTTTCCTAGCGGGAGGGGAGACCCAGTACTTC. This gives the protein CASSFLAGGETQYF.

Comments on this clone: Within the sample, other DNA sequences also encode this same CDR3. The chain couples TRBV29-1 to TRBJ1-3; 7 nucleotides line up with TRBD1. Germline-derived CDR1 and CDR2 are SQVTM and ANQGSEA. This CDR3 is 13 amino acids long. CDR3 residues: CSGQAFSGNTIYF. The CDR3 nucleotides read TGCAGTGGACAGGCATTCTCTGGAAACACCATATATTTT. Full variable domain (remainder filled in from reference TRBV29-1 and TRBJ1-3): SAVISQKPSRDICQRGTSLTIQCQVDSQVTMMFWYRQQPGQSLTLIATANQGSEATYESGFVIDKFPISRPNLTFSTLTVSNMSPEDSSIYLCSGQAFSGNTIYFGEGSWLTVV.

A word on this clone: The same CDR3 arises from other DNA sequences in this sample as well. The chain combines TRBV28 with TRBJ1-3; 9 bases are shared with TRBD1. The V gene's germline CDR1 is MDHEN and CDR2 SYDVKM. V shed 7 bases and J 0 bases; nucleotides not matched to a gene: 1. The CDR3 sequence is 14 residues long. The CDR3 reads CASKTGGSGNTIYF. In DNA form, the CDR3 reads TGTGCCAGCAAGACAGGGGGCTCTGGAAACACCATATATTTT.

This clone was counted many times. The genes are TRBV4-2 and TRBJ1-5; weak D call: TRBD1 (5 bases). CDR3 size: 14 residues. Germline V gives CDR1 LGHNA, CDR2 YNFKEQ. With 4 bases removed from V and 0 bases from J, the gap between germline ends came to 7 bases. The CDR3 reads CASSRQFSNQPQHF. The CDR3, as DNA: TGTGCCAGCAGCCGACAGTTTAGCAATCAGCCCCAGCATTTT.

The chain is built from TRBV5-1 and TRBJ1-6, with TRBD1 identical over 12 bases. The CDR3 spans 17 residues. With 4 bases clipped from V and 7 bases from J, the junction kept 9 bases outside the gene matches. Germline V gives CDR1 SGHRS, CDR2 YFSETQ. The CDR3 here is CASSLTGTGGGNSPLHF. For the CDR3, the DNA is TGCGCCAGCAGCCTTACCGGGACAGGGGGCGGGAATTCACCCCTCCACTTT.

The rearrangement uses TRBV6-1 and TRBJ2-3, with TRBD2 identical over 11 bases. Germline V lookup: CDR1 MNHNS, CDR2 SASEGT. The CDR3 consists of 16 residues. V lost 0 bases and J lost 5; bases outside the gene matches: 4. This CDR3 reads CASSEALAGGRDTQYF. CDR3 DNA: TGTGCCAGCAGTGAAGCCCTAGCGGGAGGTCGAGATACGCAGTATTTT.

J is TRBJ1-5 and V is TRBV28; weak D call: TRBD1 (6 bases). Trimming stripped 5 bases from V and 3 bases from J, with 14 bases between. Germline V CDR1 and CDR2: MDHEN, SYDVKM. The CDR3 covers 15 residues. The CDR3 nucleotides are TGTGCCAGCAGTCGGGATAGGGGGAACAATCAGCCCCAGCATTTT. It is translated as CASSRDRGNNQPQHF.

V and J are TRBV9 and TRBJ1-1, with unresolved D. This CDR3 spans 12 amino acids. CDR1 is SGDLS and CDR2 is YYNGEE in the germline V gene. The V gene lost 4 bases and the J gene lost 1 base, with 5 bases spanning the gap. CDR3 protein: CASSPRNTEAFF. CDR3 in DNA: TGTGCCAGCAGCCCGAGGAACACTGAAGCTTTCTTT.

The rearrangement joins TRBV19 to TRBJ2-3, with TRBD2 matching 14 bases. This CDR3 is 19 amino acids long. The germline gives CDR1 LNHDA, CDR2 SQIVND (reference sequence). The V segment lost 2 bases and the J segment 6 bases; nucleotides outside the gene matches: 13. As DNA, the CDR3 is TGTGCCAGTAGTATATCCCCGACTAGCGGGAGGGGATCGGGGGATACGCAGTATTTT. Translated: CASSISPTSGRGSGDTQYF.